These 11 T cell receptor beta chains were all obtained from the same sample, sequenced in a study of CD8+CD57+ T cells in acquired aplastic anemia. Flow cytometry had shown expanded CD8+CD57+ cells in the patients chosen for sequencing. The template used for profiling TCR beta VDJ and CDR3 was genomic DNA. Each CDR3 protein gets one entry after TCRdb re-called the reads with MiXCR. Among under 200,000 distinct CDR3 sequences listed, around 75% were seen once. The sequenced sample consisted of sorted CD4+, CD8+, or CD8+CD57+ T cells (not recorded which) from PBMCs. The receptors stem from a human donor with aplastic anemia.

V gene TRBV7-9 combines with J gene TRBJ1-2; 10 positions agree with TRBD1. V shed 7 bases and J 4 bases; nucleotides not matched to a gene: 12. The CDR3 covers 16 residues. The germline V gene encodes CDR1 SEHNR and CDR2 FQNEAQ (reference sequence). The CDR3 coding sequence is TGTGCCAGCACCGCCAGACAGGGGGCGTCAAGCTATGGCTACACCTTC. Translated: CASTARQGASSYGYTF.

The chain has TRBV7-6 and TRBJ2-5; D is unresolved. The CDR3 contains 13 residues. Trimming stripped 5 bases from V and 2 bases from J, with 9 bases between. Germline V CDR1 and CDR2: SGHVS, FNYEAQ. The CDR3 reads CASSVRPQETQYF. CDR3 DNA sequence: TGTGCCAGCAGCGTACGACCGCAAGAGACCCAGTACTTC. The full variable domain, completed using reference TRBV7-6 and TRBJ2-5, is GAGVSQSPRYKVTKRGQDVALRCDPISGHVSLYWYRQALGQGPEFLTYFNYEAQQDKSGLPNDRFSAERPEGSISTLTIQRTEQRDSAMYRCASSVRPQETQYFGPGTRLLVL.

The chain is built from TRBV12-3 or TRBV12-4 and TRBJ2-3; 8 bases agree with TRBD2. There are 17 residues in the CDR3. The junction had 17 bases not matched to a gene; V was cut back by 1 base and J by 11 bases. The CDR3: CASSLVRGANGVDEQYF. CDR3 sequence (DNA): TGTGCCAGCAGTTTAGTGCGGGGGGCCAATGGGGTGGATGAGCAGTATTTT.

This clonotype was seen ten or more times. CDR3 loop: CAYAEWGPNYEQYF. CDR3 DNA: TGTGCCTACGCGGAGTGGGGGCCCAACTACGAGCAGTACTTC. This sequence joins TRBV2 and TRBJ2-7; a weak D match, TRBD1 (6 bases). V lost 11 bases to trimming and J lost 3 bases, with 20 bases between them. The length of the CDR3 is 14 residues. Germline CDR1 SNHLY, CDR2 FYNNEI. Filled out from reference TRBV2 and TRBJ2-7, the complete variable domain reads EPEVTQTPSHQVTQMGQEVILRCVPISNHLYFYWYRQILGQKVEFLVSFYNNEISEKSEIFDDQFSVERPDGSNFTLKIRSTKLEDSAMYFCAYAEWGPNYEQYFGPGTRLTVT.

This clonotype has only a few counts. The chain recombines TRBV10-2 with TRBJ1-6; 11 nucleotides agree with TRBD1. The trim removed 7 bases at V and 9 bases at J, leaving 5 bases unmatched. The CDR3 runs 14 residues. Per the germline V gene, CDR1 is WSHSY and CDR2 is SAAADI. CDR3 nucleotide sequence: TGCGCCAGCAACCTGGGACAGGGGGGTTCACCCCTCCACTTT. Translating it yields CASNLGQGGSPLHF.

The gene calls are TRBV7-9 and TRBJ2-3; TRBD2 matches 10 bases. J was trimmed by 2 bases and V by 5 bases; bases with no gene match: 4. Germline V gene data show CDR1 as SEHNR and CDR2 as FQNEAQ (reference sequence). The length of the CDR3 is 15 residues. The CDR3 nucleotides are TGTGCCAGCAGCCCCGGGACTAGCGTCACAGATACGCAGTATTTT. Protein: CASSPGTSVTDTQYF.

In the case of this clonotype: One end of the junction varies from germline; a read error may be responsible. The chain has TRBV10-3 and TRBJ2-5; D ambiguous. The germline CDR1 and CDR2 sequences are ENHRY and SYGVKD. There are 13 residues in the CDR3. CDR3 DNA: TGTGCCAGCAGTGAAACCCTACACTTGGGAACTTCTTTC. This translates into CASSETLHLGTSF.

The chain links TRBV24-1 to TRBJ2-2; possibly TRBD1 for D (5 bases). CDR3 length: 16 residues. V gave up 1 base and J gave up 0 bases, with 8 bases separating them. The germline CDR1 and CDR2 sequences are KGHDR and SFDVKD. The chain's CDR3 is CATSDFPDTNTGELFF. The CDR3 DNA reads as TGTGCCACCAGTGATTTCCCGGACACGAACACCGGGGAGCTGTTTTTT.

The CDR3 sequence is CASSQDLGYEQYF. The CDR3 bases are TGCGCCAGCAGCCAAGATCTGGGTTACGAGCAGTACTTC. This chain joins TRBV4-1 and TRBJ2-7, with D uncertain. Germline V gene data show CDR1 as MGHRA and CDR2 as YSYEKL. V lost 0 bases, J lost 4 bases, and 7 bases lay in between. This CDR3 has 13 residues.

V usage is TRBV7-9 and J usage is TRBJ2-7; D is unresolved. Per germline, CDR1 SEHNR and CDR2 FQNEAQ (reference sequence). The V and J ends lost 4 bases and 3 bases respectively, with 10 bases between them. This CDR3 has 13 residues. CDR3 DNA sequence: TGTGCCAGCAGCTATGAGGACCACTACGAGCAGTACTTC. Residues: CASSYEDHYEQYF.

The chain recombines TRBV7-3 with TRBJ2-1, with TRBD2 identical over 12 bases. The V and J ends lost 2 bases and 8 bases, in that order; junction bases with no gene match: 4. The length of the CDR3 is 15 residues. Looked up from germline, CDR1 is SGHTA and CDR2 is FQGTGA. CDR3 amino acids: CASSLSTSGGHEQFF. DNA of the CDR3: TGTGCCAGCAGCTTATCGACTAGCGGGGGACATGAGCAGTTCTTC. The variable domain in full, completed from reference TRBV7-3 and TRBJ2-1, reads GAGVSQTPSNKVTEKGKYVELRCDPISGHTALYWYRQSLGQGPEFLIYFQGTGAADDSGLPNDRFFAVRPEGSVSTLKIQRTERGDSAVYLCASSLSTSGGHEQFFGPGTRLTVL.